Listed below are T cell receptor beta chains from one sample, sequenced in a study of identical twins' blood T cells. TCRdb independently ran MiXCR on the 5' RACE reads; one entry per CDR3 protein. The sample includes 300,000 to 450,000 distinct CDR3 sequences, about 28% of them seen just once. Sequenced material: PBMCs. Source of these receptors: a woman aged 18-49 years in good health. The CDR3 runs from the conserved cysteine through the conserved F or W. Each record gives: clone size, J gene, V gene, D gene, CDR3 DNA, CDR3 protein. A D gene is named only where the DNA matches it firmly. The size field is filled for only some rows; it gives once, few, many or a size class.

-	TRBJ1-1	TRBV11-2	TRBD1	TGTGCCAGCAGGGGGCGGGACAGCACTGAAGCTTTCTTT	CASRGRDSTEAFF
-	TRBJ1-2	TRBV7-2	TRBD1	TGTGCCAGCAGCTCCAACAGGGGAAATGGCTACACCTTC	CASSSNRGNGYTF
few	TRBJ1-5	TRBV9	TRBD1	TGTGCCAGCAGCGTACAGGGGGAGAGGCCCCAGCATTTT	CASSVQGERPQHF
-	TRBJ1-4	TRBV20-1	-	TGCAGTGCCCGCGCCGGGGGATATGAAAAACTGTTTTTT	CSARAGGYEKLFF
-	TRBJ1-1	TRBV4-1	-	TGCGCCAGCAGCCAAGATTGGCACACTGAAGCTTTCTTT	CASSQDWHTEAFF
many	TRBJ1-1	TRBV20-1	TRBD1	TGCAGTGCCTCGACAGGGCACACTGAAGCTTTCTTT	CSASTGHTEAFF
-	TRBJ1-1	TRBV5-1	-	TGCGCCAGCAGCGGGCCCATGAACACTGAAGCTTTCTTT	CASSGPMNTEAFF
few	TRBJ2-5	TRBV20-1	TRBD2	TGCAGTGCTGGGACTAGCGGGGACTTGGAGACCCAGTACTTC	CSAGTSGDLETQYF
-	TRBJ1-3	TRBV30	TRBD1	TGTGCCTGGAGGACAGGGGGAGGAAACACCATATATTTT	CAWRTGGGNTIYF
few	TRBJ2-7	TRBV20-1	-	TGCAGTGCTAGAGGGATAGCCTCCTACGAGCAGTACTTC	CSARGIASYEQYF
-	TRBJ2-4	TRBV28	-	TGTGCCAGCAGTGGGAATAACATTCAGTACTTC	CASSGNNIQYF
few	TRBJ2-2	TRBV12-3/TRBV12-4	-	TGTGCCAGCAGTTTTGCCCAAACCGGGGAGCTGTTTTTT	CASSFAQTGELFF
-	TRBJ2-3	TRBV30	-	TGTGCCTGGAGTGCAACCAGGATAGGAAATACACAGTATTTT	CAWSATRIGNTQYF
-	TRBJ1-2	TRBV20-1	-	TGCAGTGCTAGAGATCAGGGTCCAACGATCTATGGCTACACCTTC	CSARDQGPTIYGYTF
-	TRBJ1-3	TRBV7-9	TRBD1	TGTGCCAGCCGCCCCATGGGACAGGCCGGCTTTGGAAACACCATATATTTT	CASRPMGQAGFGNTIYF
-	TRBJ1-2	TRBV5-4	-	TGTGCCAGCAGCGACCCACAGAGCTATGGCTACACCTTC	CASSDPQSYGYTF
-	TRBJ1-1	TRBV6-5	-	TGTGCCAGCAGTCGCACGCAGGGGACTGAAGCTTTCTTT	CASSRTQGTEAFF
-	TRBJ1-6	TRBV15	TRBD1	TGTGCCACCAGCAGAGGGAACAGGGGAAACAATTCACCCCTCCACTTT	CATSRGNRGNNSPLHF